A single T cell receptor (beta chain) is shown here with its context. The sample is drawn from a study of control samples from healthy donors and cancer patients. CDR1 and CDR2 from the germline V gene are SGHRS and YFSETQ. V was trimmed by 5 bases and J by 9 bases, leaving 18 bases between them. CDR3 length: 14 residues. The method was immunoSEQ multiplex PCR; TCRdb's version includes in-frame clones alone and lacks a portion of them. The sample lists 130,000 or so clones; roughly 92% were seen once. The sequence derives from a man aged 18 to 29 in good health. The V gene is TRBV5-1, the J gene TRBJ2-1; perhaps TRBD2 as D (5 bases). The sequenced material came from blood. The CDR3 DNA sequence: TGCGCCAGCAGTCGAAGAGTCGGGGTACGTGAGCAGTTCTTC. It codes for CASSRRVGVREQFF.